One and the same sample provided the 19 T cell receptor beta chains below, sequenced in a study of T cells after yellow fever vaccination (dated by TCRdb to between 2019 and 2020). The treatment or condition label here, explained by the study, means: live attenuated yellow fever vaccine strain. Library preparation was by 5' RACE. The run used an Illumina HiSeq 2500. TCRdb trimmed the raw reads at Q25, called clones with MiXCR and kept productive beta chains. Duplicate CDR3 protein sequences are folded into a single record with the most common DNA and genes. Present in this sample are 250,000 to 350,000 distinct CDR3 sequences, about 6.6% of which were seen just once. The ten largest clones represent 18% of the sample. Sequenced here: PBMCs, sampled about 49 days after the first yellow fever vaccination. The receptor set was obtained from a man aged 18 to 30 who received the YFV17D yellow fever vaccine.

This sequence joins TRBV20-1 and TRBJ1-1; D might be TRBD1 (5 bases). V lost 3 bases to trimming and J lost 11 bases, with 31 bases between them. Germline CDR1 is DFQATT and CDR2 is SNEGSKA (reference sequence). This CDR3 contains 17 residues. The CDR3 DNA reads TGCAGTGCTAGTCCCCAAATGGGGCACTCCAACAGATATGAGGCTTTCTTT. It specifies CSASPQMGHSNRYEAFF.

The sample holds many counts of this clonotype. The CDR3 nucleotides are TGTGCCAGCTCACCAGGGACAGGGGGCGACGAGCAGTACTTC. It yields the protein CASSPGTGGDEQYF. The V and J genes are TRBV18 and TRBJ2-7; TRBD1 agrees at 12 bases. Germline CDR1 and CDR2: KGHSH and LQKENI. V was clipped by 2 bases and J by 5 bases; unmatched bases: 1. The CDR3 loop spans 14 amino acids.

This clonotype has ten or more counts. J is TRBJ1-5 and V is TRBV4-3; D gene ambiguous. CDR3 length equals 17 residues. V was pared by 1 base and J by 0 bases, with 13 bases between. CDR1 is LGHNA, CDR2 YSLEER, per germline. The CDR3 spells CASSQGPGQISNQPQHF. The CDR3 DNA is TGCGCCAGCAGCCAAGGCCCCGGGCAGATTAGCAATCAGCCCCAGCATTTT.

The chain carries TRBV6-1 and TRBJ1-1; D unresolved. V was pared by 1 base and J by 8 bases, with 11 bases between. Germline CDR1 MNHNS, CDR2 SASEGT. This CDR3 has 13 residues. CDR3 in amino acids: CASSEEGYREAFF. In DNA form, the CDR3 reads TGTGCCAGCAGTGAAGAGGGTTATCGGGAAGCTTTCTTT.

This clonotype was picked up many times. V usage is TRBV5-1 and J usage is TRBJ2-1; 11 positions agree with TRBD2. Germline CDR1 is SGHRS and CDR2 is YFSETQ. This CDR3 region has 15 residues. The trim removed 3 bases at V and 5 bases at J, leaving 4 bases unmatched. CDR3 loop: CASSSLAGGNNEQFF. CDR3 coding DNA: TGCGCCAGCAGCTCATTAGCGGGGGGGAACAATGAGCAGTTCTTC.

This clonotype was counted ten times or more. The gene calls are TRBV10-3 and TRBJ2-1, with 7 bases identical to TRBD1. Unmatched junction bases numbered 2, after V lost 2 bases and J lost 4 bases. The CDR3 runs to 14 residues. Germline-derived CDR1 and CDR2 are ENHRY and SYGVKD. The CDR3 loop is CAISENRGYNEQFF. CDR3 sequence (DNA): TGTGCCATCAGTGAGAACAGGGGTTACAATGAGCAGTTCTTC.

This clonotype was seen many times. The V and J genes are TRBV19 and TRBJ1-2, with 7 bases identical to TRBD1. Looked up from germline, CDR1 is LNHDA and CDR2 is SQIVND (reference sequence). The CDR3 is 14 residues long. Germline trimming cut 5 bases from V and 7 bases from J; bases unmatched to any gene: 10. The CDR3 loop reads CASSVTGSPPGYTF. The CDR3 DNA follows: TGTGCCAGTAGTGTGACAGGGAGTCCTCCTGGCTACACCTTC. The full variable domain, its missing parts supplied by reference TRBV19 and TRBJ1-2, is DGGITQSPKYLFRKEGQNVTLSCEQNLNHDAMYWYRQDPGQGLRLIYYSQIVNDFQKGDIAEGYSVSREKKESFPLTVTSAQKNPTAFYLCASSVTGSPPGYTFGSGTRLTVV.

This clonotype occurred many times. The chain is built from TRBV3-1 and TRBJ2-1; weak D call: TRBD2 (5 bases). Germline lookup yields CDR1 LGHDT and CDR2 YNNKEL (reference sequence). V was shortened by 1 base and J by 6 bases, with 7 bases between the two germline ends. The CDR3 is made up of 13 amino acids. CDR3 residues: CASSQASGNEQFF. The CDR3 DNA reads TGTGCCAGCAGCCAAGCAAGCGGCAATGAGCAGTTCTTC.

This clonotype was found a few times. The genes are TRBV28 and TRBJ1-2, with D tentatively TRBD1 (6 bases). V was pared by 0 bases and J by 4 bases, with 9 bases between. The germline CDR1 and CDR2 sequences are MDHEN and SYDVKM. CDR3 length: 14 residues. The CDR3: CASSLWGGAYGYTF. The CDR3 DNA follows: TGTGCCAGCAGTTTATGGGGGGGGGCCTATGGCTACACCTTC.

This clonotype has more than one count but fewer than ten. The V and J genes are TRBV7-2 and TRBJ1-1; possibly TRBD1 for D (6 bases). With 0 bases removed from V and 2 bases from J, the gap between germline ends came to 10 bases. There are 15 residues in the CDR3. Looked up from germline, CDR1 is SGHTA and CDR2 is FQGNSA. The DNA for the CDR3 is TGTGCCAGCAGCTTAGCGGGGGCTACAAACACTGAAGCTTTCTTT. Protein: CASSLAGATNTEAFF.

As to this clonotype: One end of the junction does not line up with germline, which may come from a read error. This chain connects TRBV6-5 to TRBJ1-6, with D hard to call. The CDR3 runs 14 residues. Germline values: CDR1 MNHEY, CDR2 SVGAGI. This CDR3 is CASSYILGNRPHHF. As DNA, the CDR3 is TGTGCCAGCAGTTACATTTTGGGAAATCGACCCCACCACTTT.

The table lists this clonotype with a few counts. The V gene is TRBV11-1, the J gene TRBJ2-7; D is perhaps TRBD1 or TRBD2 (6 bases each). The CDR3 spans 12 residues. CDR1 SGHAT and CDR2 FQDESV come from the germline V gene (reference sequence). Deletions cut 11 bases from V and 3 bases from J, with 14 bases between. The CDR3 region is CADPGGYYEQYV. CDR3 sequence (DNA): TGTGCCGACCCCGGGGGCTACTACGAGCAGTACGTC.

The sample holds a few counts of this clonotype. The chain employs TRBV29-1 and TRBJ1-5; possibly TRBD1 for D (5 bases). The V end lost 4 bases, the J end lost 7 bases, and 14 bases lay between the germline ends. This CDR3 contains 13 residues. Per germline, CDR1 SQVTM and CDR2 ANQGSEA. The CDR3 DNA sequence: TGCAGCGTTGCGTCGCAGGAGGGGCAGCCCCAGCATTTT. Its translation: CSVASQEGQPQHF.

This clonotype came up once. One junction end disagrees with the germline gene, perhaps due to a read error. This chain links TRBV20-1 with TRBJ2-7; D is undetermined. CDR3 size: 16 residues. Germline CDR1 and CDR2: DFQATT and SNEGSKA (reference sequence). The DNA of the CDR3 is TGCTGTGCTAGAGTTCGGCTGGCCGGCCTCTCCTACGAGCAGTACTTC. Translation gives CCARVRLAGLSYEQYF.

This clonotype was seen repeatedly, ten times or more. The rearrangement uses TRBV5-1 and TRBJ2-5, with D unclear. CDR1 and CDR2 (germline): SGHRS, YFSETQ. V was pared by 5 bases and J by 2 bases, with 16 bases between. The CDR3 length is 15 residues. CDR3 residues: CASSSDVWSQETQYF. The DNA for the CDR3 is TGCGCCAGCAGTTCCGATGTGTGGAGTCAAGAGACCCAGTACTTC.

The gene calls are TRBV20-1 and TRBJ2-3; TRBD2 aligns across 8 bases. The CDR3 length is 17 residues. Germline-derived CDR1 and CDR2 are DFQATT and SNEGSKA (reference sequence). V shed 0 bases and J 1 base; nucleotides not matched to a gene: 9. In DNA, the CDR3 is TGCAGTGCTAGAGATATGGCGGGGGGCGTCCGCACAGATACGCAGTATTTT. Its protein is CSARDMAGGVRTDTQYF.

This chain connects TRBV4-1 to TRBJ1-2, with a weak D call TRBD1 (5 bases). Germline V gene sequence: CDR1 MGHRA, CDR2 YSYEKL. Trimming shortened V by 2 bases and J by 7 bases, and 11 bases separated the two germline ends. This CDR3 contains 13 residues. This CDR3 is CASSQSGRSGYTF. The CDR3 DNA sequence: TGCGCCAGCAGCCAATCAGGGCGCAGTGGCTACACCTTC.

The chain links TRBV14 to TRBJ1-1; D is perhaps TRBD1 (5 bases). The germline V gene has CDR1 SGHDN and CDR2 FVKESK. V lost 5 bases to trimming and J lost 4 bases, with 11 bases between them. The CDR3 has 13 residues. The CDR3 loop is CASSGAASTEAFF. CDR3 in DNA: TGTGCCAGCAGCGGGGCAGCGAGCACTGAAGCTTTCTTT.

In this sample, this clonotype turned up a few times. The J gene is TRBJ2-5, the V gene TRBV7-2; TRBD1 aligns across 7 bases. Trimming cost V 3 bases and J 5 bases; bases outside gene matches: 6. The germline V gene has CDR1 SGHTA and CDR2 FQGNSA. The CDR3 spans 14 residues. CDR3 nucleotides: TGTGCCAGCAGCTTTCAAGGGGGCGCCGAGACCCAGTACTTC. Translated, it gives CASSFQGGAETQYF.